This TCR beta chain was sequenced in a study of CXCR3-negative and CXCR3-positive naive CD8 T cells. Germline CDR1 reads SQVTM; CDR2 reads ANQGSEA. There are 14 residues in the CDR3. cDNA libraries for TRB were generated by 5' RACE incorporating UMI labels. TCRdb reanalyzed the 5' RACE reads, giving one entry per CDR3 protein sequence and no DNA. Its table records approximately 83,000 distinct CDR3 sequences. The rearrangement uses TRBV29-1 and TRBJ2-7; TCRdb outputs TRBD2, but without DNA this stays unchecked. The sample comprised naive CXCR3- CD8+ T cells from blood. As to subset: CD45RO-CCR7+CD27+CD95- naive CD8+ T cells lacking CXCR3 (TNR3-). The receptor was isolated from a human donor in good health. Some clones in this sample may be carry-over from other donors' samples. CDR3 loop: CSVEFGGPTYEQYF.